Listed here are 30 T cell receptor beta chains from one sample, sequenced in a study of cytomegalovirus exposure and HLA in healthy donors. PCR used 60 Vbeta primers and 13 Jbeta primers. Sequencing was performed with immunoSEQ multiplex PCR; in TCRdb, only in-frame clones are kept and a portion is missing. This table has some 160,000 clones, almost 80% appearing once. The material sequenced was PBMCs. These TCRs come from a male donor in good health and CMV-seronegative.

The chain combines TRBV28 with TRBJ1-4; no firm D call. Germline V gives CDR1 MDHEN, CDR2 SYDVKM. The CDR3 runs 14 residues. V dropped 7 bases and J dropped 0 bases, with 9 bases sitting between them. DNA of the CDR3: TGTGCCAGCATGAGCCGAGCAACTAATGAAAAACTGTTTTTT. Translating it yields CASMSRATNEKLFF. Using reference TRBV28 and TRBJ1-4 for the parts outside the CDR3, the full variable domain is DVKVTQSSRYLVKRTGEKVFLECVQDMDHENMFWYRQDPGLGLRLIYFSYDVKMKEKGDIPEGYSVSREKKERFSLILESASTNQTSMYLCASMSRATNEKLFFGSGTQLSVL.

The chain joins TRBV6-6 to TRBJ1-2; TRBD1 matches 12 bases. The CDR3 spans 14 residues. V was pared by 7 bases and J by 3 bases, with 3 bases of the junction left unmatched. Germline loops: CDR1 MNHNY, CDR2 SVGAGI (reference sequence). CDR3: CASTGTGGDYGYTF. The DNA of the CDR3 is TGTGCCAGCACCGGGACAGGGGGCGACTATGGCTACACCTTC.

The chain recombines TRBV5-1 with TRBJ2-7; a weak D match, TRBD1 (5 bases). CDR1 and CDR2 from the germline V gene are SGHRS and YFSETQ. V gave up 2 bases and J gave up 3 bases, with 15 bases separating them. The CDR3 has 15 residues. CDR3 DNA sequence: TGCGCCAGCAGCTTCGAAGGCAGGGTATACTACGAGCAGTACTTC. Amino acid sequence: CASSFEGRVYYEQYF.

This chain links TRBV7-2 with TRBJ1-1, with a possible D match to TRBD1 (5 bases). Germline V CDR1 and CDR2: SGHTA, FQGNSA. The ends were cut back, 7 bases at V and 5 bases at J, with 17 bases in the middle. This CDR3 is 14 amino acids long. The CDR3 nucleotides read TGTGCCAGCATCCGAGGCAGGGTGGGGACTGAAGCTTTCTTT. Its translation: CASIRGRVGTEAFF.

This clone was seen a few times. CDR3 residues: CASSVATSGDTQYF. The CDR3, as DNA: TGTGCCAGCAGCGTAGCTACGTCGGGGGACACGCAGTATTTT. This chain connects TRBV9 to TRBJ2-3, with D possibly being TRBD2 (6 bases). The CDR3 runs 14 residues. Trimming shortened V by 0 bases and J by 9 bases, and 14 bases separated the two germline ends. From germline, CDR1 is SGDLS and CDR2 YYNGEE. The full variable domain, in which reference TRBV9 and TRBJ2-3 provide the parts outside the CDR3, is DSGVTQTPKHLITATGQRVTLRCSPRSGDLSVYWYQQSLDQGLQFLIQYYNGEERAKGNILERFSAQQFPDLHSELNLSSLELGDSALYFCASSVATSGDTQYFGPGTRLTVL.

Concerning this clone itself: This sample also contains other DNA sequences that code for the same CDR3. V is TRBV4-3 and J is TRBJ1-5; D is undetermined. Trimming removed 0 bases from V and 6 bases from J, with 6 bases in between. The CDR3 runs 13 residues. Germline-derived CDR1 and CDR2 are LGHNA and YSLEER. The chain's CDR3 is CASSQDLSQPQHF. CDR3 sequence (DNA): TGCGCCAGCAGCCAAGATTTGAGTCAGCCCCAGCATTTT.

In its sample, this clone was seen a few times. The gene calls are TRBV6-1 and TRBJ2-7, with a weak D call TRBD1 (6 bases). CDR3 length equals 14 residues. V was shortened by 7 bases and J by 9 bases, with 22 bases between the two germline ends. Germline V lookup: CDR1 MNHNS, CDR2 SASEGT. The CDR3 region is CASIPGDIIWGQYF. CDR3 nucleotides: TGTGCCAGCATCCCCGGGGACATCATTTGGGGGCAGTACTTC.

The CDR3 nucleotides read TGTGCCAGCAGCTTAGAGTACGGGACAGGGAACGAGCAGTACTTC. Protein: CASSLEYGTGNEQYF. V usage is TRBV11-2 and J usage is TRBJ2-7; TRBD1 agrees at 9 bases. Germline V lookup: CDR1 SGHAT, CDR2 FQNNGV. The CDR3 consists of 15 residues. V gave up 0 bases and J gave up 5 bases; unmatched junction bases: 5. The variable domain in full, completed from reference TRBV11-2 and TRBJ2-7, reads EAGVAQSPRYKIIEKRQSVAFWCNPISGHATLYWYQQILGQGPKLLIQFQNNGVVDDSQLPKDRFSAERLKGVDSTLKIQPAKLEDSAVYLCASSLEYGTGNEQYFGPGTRLTVT.

V is TRBV20-1 and J is TRBJ2-1; weak D call: TRBD1 (5 bases). The V gene lost 4 bases and the J gene lost 8 bases, with 9 bases spanning the gap. Germline CDR1 reads DFQATT; CDR2 reads SNEGSKA (reference sequence). The CDR3 is made up of 11 amino acids. This CDR3 is CSAKGIDEQFF. As DNA, the CDR3 is TGCAGTGCTAAGGGGATTGATGAGCAGTTCTTC.

This clone was seen a handful of times. V gene TRBV28 combines with J gene TRBJ1-5; D is unclear. V lost 5 bases and J 3 bases, leaving 11 bases between the germline ends. The CDR3 length is 14 residues. CDR1 MDHEN and CDR2 SYDVKM come from the germline V gene. CDR3 DNA: TGTGCCAGCAGTCCGAGGGCGGACAATCAGCCCCAGCATTTT. Translated: CASSPRADNQPQHF.

The rearrangement joins TRBV5-4 to TRBJ1-6, with a possible D match to TRBD1 (6 bases). Germline V lookup: CDR1 SGHNT, CDR2 YYREEE (reference sequence). The CDR3 consists of 15 residues. Trimming stripped 0 bases from V and 5 bases from J, with 9 bases between. CDR3 amino acids: CASSLDQGNNSPLHF. The CDR3 coding sequence is TGTGCCAGCAGCTTGGACCAGGGGAATAATTCACCCCTCCACTTT. The entire variable domain, with the rest obtained from reference TRBV5-4 and TRBJ1-6, is as follows: ETGVTQSPTHLIKTRGQQVTLRCSSQSGHNTVSWYQQALGQGPQFIFQYYREEENGRGNFPPRFSGLQFPNYSSELNVNALELDDSALYLCASSLDQGNNSPLHFGNGTRLTVT.

This clone was seen once. The V gene is TRBV9, the J gene TRBJ2-5; 7 bases are a match to TRBD1. The DNA end is more similar to TRBJ2-7, so the J call may be wrong. In germline, CDR1 is SGDLS, CDR2 YYNGEE. This CDR3 region has 15 residues. CDR3 DNA: TGTGCCAGCAGCGTAGCAGGGGGTGCCGCCTACGAGCAGTACTTC. Its protein product is CASSVAGGAAYEQYF.

This clone was seen a few times. An end of the junction differs from the germline gene, which may be a read error. The rearrangement joins TRBV5-6 to TRBJ2-1; 8 nucleotides line up with TRBD2. Germline values: CDR1 SGHDT, CDR2 YYEEEE. The CDR3 has 14 residues. The CDR3 loop reads CASSAGGRRGIGLF. The CDR3 nucleotides are TGTGCCAGCAGCGCGGGAGGTCGGCGCGGGATTGGCCTCTTC. The whole variable domain, filled in from reference TRBV5-6 and TRBJ2-1, reads DAGVTQSPTHLIKTRGQQVTLRCSPKSGHDTVSWYQQALGQGPQFIFQYYEEEERQRGNFPDRFSGHQFPNYSSELNVNALLLGDSALYLCASSAGGRRGIGLFGPGTRLTVL.

The rearrangement joins TRBV29-1 to TRBJ2-7; weak D call: TRBD2 (5 bases). CDR1 and CDR2 (germline): SQVTM, ANQGSEA. This CDR3 comprises 15 residues. The V end lost 0 bases, the J end lost 5 bases, and 17 bases lay between the germline ends. DNA of the CDR3: TGCAGCGTTGAAGAAGGTCGAGGGAGCCGCAACGAGCAGTACTTC. Its translation: CSVEEGRGSRNEQYF.

V and J are TRBV5-4 and TRBJ1-2, with 12 bases that match TRBD1. V lost 4 bases to trimming and J lost 4 bases; unmatched junction nucleotides: 8. CDR3 size: 16 residues. CDR1 is SGHNT, CDR2 YYREEE, per germline (reference sequence). DNA for the CDR3: TGTGCCAGCAGCACCCCCTGGGACAGGGGGCCCTATGGCTACACCTTC. It specifies CASSTPWDRGPYGYTF.

This sequence joins TRBV7-8 and TRBJ2-3; possibly TRBD1 for D (6 bases). V lost 5 bases and J lost 9, with 21 bases in between. Germline loops: CDR1 SGHVS, CDR2 FQNEAQ. The CDR3 extends over 15 amino acids. CDR3 loop: CASSPRQGSPSTQYF. The DNA of the CDR3 is TGTGCCAGCAGCCCTAGGCAGGGGTCTCCGTCGACGCAGTATTTT.

V and J are TRBV27 and TRBJ2-4; D is undetermined. CDR1 and CDR2 (germline): MNHEY, SMNVEV (reference sequence). V was cut by 3 bases and J by 0 bases, with 12 bases left in between. CDR3 length equals 16 residues. The CDR3 coding sequence is TGTGCCAGCAGTTTGCGAATCTTTTTAGCCAAAAACATTCAGTACTTC. This translates into CASSLRIFLAKNIQYF.

The chain is built from TRBV19 and TRBJ2-7; D is perhaps TRBD2 (5 bases). Germline-derived CDR1 and CDR2 are LNHDA and SQIVND (reference sequence). The CDR3 has 15 amino acids. Trimming shortened V by 6 bases and J by 1 base, and 16 bases separated the two germline ends. The CDR3 bases are TGTGCCAGTAGCGCGGAGGCAGCTTGGTCCTACGAGCAGTACTTC. It encodes CASSAEAAWSYEQYF.

V gene TRBV9 combines with J gene TRBJ2-3; D is uncertain. V was pared by 0 bases and J by 0 bases, with 11 bases between. Germline V lookup: CDR1 SGDLS, CDR2 YYNGEE. The CDR3 contains 16 residues. The CDR3 DNA is TGTGCCAGCAGCGTAGGGGCAGGCCTTAGCACAGATACGCAGTATTTT. It encodes CASSVGAGLSTDTQYF. Full variable domain (remainder filled in from reference TRBV9 and TRBJ2-3): DSGVTQTPKHLITATGQRVTLRCSPRSGDLSVYWYQQSLDQGLQFLIQYYNGEERAKGNILERFSAQQFPDLHSELNLSSLELGDSALYFCASSVGAGLSTDTQYFGPGTRLTVL.

The chain combines TRBV5-5 with TRBJ1-3; D unresolved. Germline CDR1 SGHKS, CDR2 YYEKEE (reference sequence). The CDR3 contains 15 residues. With 0 bases removed from V and 4 bases from J, the gap between germline ends came to 11 bases. As DNA, the CDR3 is TGTGCCAGCAGCTTGGCCGCGGTTTCGGGAAACACCATATATTTT. Translating it yields CASSLAAVSGNTIYF.

The chain recombines TRBV6-5 with TRBJ1-6; D gene ambiguous. This CDR3 is 15 amino acids long. V lost 2 bases to trimming and J lost 3 bases, with 8 bases between them. CDR1 is MNHEY and CDR2 is SVGAGI in the germline V gene. CDR3 amino acids: CASSYSQVYNSPLHF. The CDR3 DNA follows: TGTGCCAGCAGTTACAGCCAGGTCTATAATTCACCCCTCCACTTT.

This sequence joins TRBV2 and TRBJ2-1; 7 bases fit TRBD1. The ends lost 6 bases at V and 5 bases at J; junction bases unmatched: 13. The V gene's germline CDR1 is SNHLY and CDR2 FYNNEI. CDR3 length: 16 residues. The CDR3, as DNA: TGTGCCAGCAGAGACCCTTCCCGGGACAGAAACAATGAGCAGTTCTTC. Its translation is CASRDPSRDRNNEQFF.

This clone has more than one count but fewer than ten. The same CDR3 is also encoded by other DNA sequences in this sample. This chain connects TRBV9 to TRBJ2-7; 7 nucleotides line up with TRBD2. Per the germline V gene, CDR1 is SGDLS and CDR2 is YYNGEE. V trimming: 0 bases; J trimming: 2 bases; junction bases outside the gene matches: 2. CDR3 length equals 14 residues. The CDR3 DNA reads TGTGCCAGCAGCGTAGGAGCGGGAACCTACGAGCAGTACTTC. Protein product: CASSVGAGTYEQYF. Looking up the rest from reference TRBV9 and TRBJ2-7 gives the full variable domain: DSGVTQTPKHLITATGQRVTLRCSPRSGDLSVYWYQQSLDQGLQFLIQYYNGEERAKGNILERFSAQQFPDLHSELNLSSLELGDSALYFCASSVGAGTYEQYFGPGTRLTVT.

This clone was found once. CDR3 nucleotide sequence: TGTGCCAGCAGCCTAAAAGAGACCCAGTACTTC. Amino acids: CASSLKETQYF. The chain employs TRBV11-1 and TRBJ2-5; D is ambiguous. The CDR3 has 11 residues. The germline gives CDR1 SGHAT, CDR2 FQDESV (reference sequence). V lost 5 bases to trimming and J lost 3 bases, with 4 bases between them.

The chain couples TRBV18 to TRBJ2-5; 7 bases line up with TRBD2. J was trimmed by 5 bases and V by 1 base; bases with no gene match: 10. Germline CDR1 KGHSH, CDR2 LQKENI. This CDR3 comprises 16 residues. Written as DNA, the CDR3 is TGTGCCAGCTCACCACAGGGAGCGGGAATCGGTGAGACCCAGTACTTC. Amino acid sequence: CASSPQGAGIGETQYF.

This rearrangement joins TRBV27 to TRBJ2-7, with D possibly matching TRBD2 (5 bases). Germline-derived CDR1 and CDR2 are MNHEY and SMNVEV (reference sequence). V lost 3 bases, J lost 2 bases, and 17 bases lay in between. The CDR3 extends over 16 amino acids. The CDR3 protein is CASSLVLGVDAYEQYF. The DNA for the CDR3 is TGTGCCAGCAGTTTGGTGTTGGGAGTGGATGCCTACGAGCAGTACTTC.

The chain couples TRBV25-1 to TRBJ2-1; no reliable D call. Trimming left V 1 base short and J 3 bases short, with 13 bases between. The germline V gene has CDR1 MGHDK and CDR2 SYGVNS. The CDR3 length is 16 residues. The CDR3 here is CASSESRVPNYNEQFF. The CDR3 DNA reads as TGTGCCAGCAGTGAATCACGGGTCCCAAACTACAATGAGCAGTTCTTC.

The J gene is TRBJ2-6, the V gene TRBV18; 10 positions match TRBD1. CDR3 length: 15 residues. Germline values: CDR1 KGHSH, CDR2 LQKENI. V trimming: 7 bases; J trimming: 1 base; junction bases outside the gene matches: 1. The CDR3 region is CASLDRGSGANVLTF. CDR3 nucleotides: TGTGCCAGCTTGGACAGGGGGTCTGGGGCCAACGTCCTGACTTTC.

The chain uses TRBV5-6 and TRBJ1-1; 9 nucleotides line up with TRBD1. With V trimmed by 4 bases and J by 5 bases, 9 bases remained unmatched. The V gene's germline CDR1 is SGHDT and CDR2 YYEEEE. CDR3 size: 15 residues. The CDR3 nucleotides are TGTGCCAGCAGCGAACCGGACAGGGGTATAACTGAAGCTTTCTTT. Amino acids: CASSEPDRGITEAFF.

This chain links TRBV29-1 with TRBJ2-3; 13 bases agree with TRBD2. The CDR3 contains 15 residues. Germline values: CDR1 SQVTM, CDR2 ANQGSEA. V gave up 4 bases and J gave up 6 bases; unmatched junction bases: 7. The CDR3 DNA follows: TGCAGCGTTGGCCCACTAGCGGGAGGGGGGGATACGCAGTATTTT. Residues: CSVGPLAGGGDTQYF.